This T cell receptor beta chain came from a study of blood T cell repertoires in COVID-19. Background on the study: The study drew acute and convalescent COVID-19 samples from the United States, Italy and Spain. Nucleic acid was either cDNA or gDNA, and it came from T cells, B-cell-depleted T cells, or PBMCs.

The CDR3 extends over 14 amino acids. Germline V gene data show CDR1 as MNHEY and CDR2 as SMNVEV (reference sequence). The V gene lost 5 bases and the J gene lost 1 base, with 8 bases spanning the gap. Per the study methods: For nucleated cells, counts were estimated from reference gene primer amplification. Profiled with immunoSEQ multiplex PCR; TCRdb holds only in-frame clones, not every one. That table supplies the V and J calls and clone size; D and trimming were determined from the DNA. The sample lists about 170,000 clones, about 85% occurring once. Sequencing was carried out using peripheral blood. This chain connects TRBV27 to TRBJ2-2; tentative D call: TRBD1 (5 bases). This receptor was obtained from a man aged 60-69 years who had recovered from COVID-19. The CDR3 DNA reads TGTGCCAGCAGTAAACAGGAGAACACCGGGGAGCTGTTTTTT. This sequence encodes CASSKQENTGELFF.